What follows are 4 T cell receptor beta chains derived from one specimen sequenced in a study of blood T cell repertoires in COVID-19. Sequencing was performed with immunoSEQ multiplex PCR; in TCRdb, only in-frame clones are kept and a portion is missing. The sample lists 20,000 to 30,000 clones, more than 80% occurring once. Sequenced: peripheral blood. The receptor set was obtained from a human donor in a cohort sampled during active COVID-19.

The V and J genes are TRBV30 and TRBJ1-6; 9 bases line up with TRBD1. V trimming: 0 bases; J trimming: 6 bases; junction bases outside the gene matches: 3. CDR3 length: 15 amino acids. The germline V gene encodes CDR1 GTSNPN and CDR2 SVGIG (reference sequence). CDR3: CAWSVRDRANSPLHF. The CDR3 nucleotides read TGTGCCTGGAGTGTACGGGACAGGGCTAATTCACCCCTCCACTTT.

The chain combines TRBV18 with TRBJ2-6, with TRBD1 matching over 8 bases. Germline trimming cut 3 bases from V and 13 bases from J; bases unmatched to any gene: 11. The CDR3 contains 15 residues. Germline V lookup: CDR1 KGHSH, CDR2 LQKENI. CDR3 DNA sequence: TGTGCCAGCTCACCTAGACAGGGGCCGGGGGAAGTCCTGACTTTC. Amino acid sequence: CASSPRQGPGEVLTF.

The CDR3 protein is CSVAPLGEGLYEQYF. In DNA, the CDR3 is TGCAGCGTAGCGCCCTTGGGGGAGGGGCTCTACGAGCAGTACTTC. This sequence joins TRBV29-1 and TRBJ2-7; 7 bases map to TRBD2. The CDR3 is 15 amino acids. In germline, CDR1 is SQVTM, CDR2 ANQGSEA. The trim removed 6 bases at V and 3 bases at J, leaving 14 bases unmatched.

This clone is a singleton in its sample. This rearrangement joins TRBV27 to TRBJ2-2, with 8 positions matching TRBD1. The CDR3 length is 16 residues. The trim removed 3 bases at V and 6 bases at J, leaving 9 bases unmatched. Germline CDR1 MNHEY, CDR2 SMNVEV (reference sequence). The CDR3 DNA is TGTGCCAGCAGTTTTAATGGACAGGGAATGGCCGGGGAGCTGTTTTTT. Translated: CASSFNGQGMAGELFF.